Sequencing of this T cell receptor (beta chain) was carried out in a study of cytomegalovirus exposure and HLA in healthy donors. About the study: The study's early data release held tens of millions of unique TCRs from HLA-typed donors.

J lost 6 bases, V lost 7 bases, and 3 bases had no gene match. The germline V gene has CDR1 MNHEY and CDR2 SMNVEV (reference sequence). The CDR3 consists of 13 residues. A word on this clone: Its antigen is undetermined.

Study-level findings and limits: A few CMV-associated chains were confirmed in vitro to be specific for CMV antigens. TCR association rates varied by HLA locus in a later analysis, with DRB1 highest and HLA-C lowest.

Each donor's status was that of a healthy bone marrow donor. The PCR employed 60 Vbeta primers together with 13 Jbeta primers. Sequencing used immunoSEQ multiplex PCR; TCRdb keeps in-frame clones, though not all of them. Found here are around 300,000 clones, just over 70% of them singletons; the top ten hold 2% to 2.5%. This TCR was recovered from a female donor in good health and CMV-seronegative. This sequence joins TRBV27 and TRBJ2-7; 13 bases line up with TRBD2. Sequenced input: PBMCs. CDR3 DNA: TGTGCCAGCACCTGGACTAGCGGGAGCGAGCAGTACTTC. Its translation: CASTWTSGSEQYF.